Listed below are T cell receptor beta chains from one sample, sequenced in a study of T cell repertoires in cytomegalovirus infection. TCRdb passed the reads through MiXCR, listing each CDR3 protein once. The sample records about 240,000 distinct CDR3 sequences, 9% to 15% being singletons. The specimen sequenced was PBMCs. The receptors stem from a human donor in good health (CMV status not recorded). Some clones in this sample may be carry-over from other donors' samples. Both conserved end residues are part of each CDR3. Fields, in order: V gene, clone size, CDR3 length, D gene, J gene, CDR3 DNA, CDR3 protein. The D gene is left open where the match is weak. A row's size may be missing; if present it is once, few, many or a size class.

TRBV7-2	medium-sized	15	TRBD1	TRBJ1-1	TGTGCCAGCAGCTTAGCGTGGACAGGGCGCACTGAAGCTTTCTTT	CASSLAWTGRTEAFF
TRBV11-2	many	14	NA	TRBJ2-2	TGTGCCAGCAACAAAAACCGAGCCATCGGGGAGCTGTTTTTT	CASNKNRAIGELFF
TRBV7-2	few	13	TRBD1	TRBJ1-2	TGTGCCAGCAGCTCAGAAGACAGGGATGGCTACACCTTC	CASSSEDRDGYTF
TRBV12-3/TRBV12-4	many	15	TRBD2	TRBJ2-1	TGTGCCAGCAGTCCCGGACTAGCGGGAGTTGGTGAGCAGTTCTTC	CASSPGLAGVGEQFF
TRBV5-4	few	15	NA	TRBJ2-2	TGTGCCAGCAGACCAGGGGAGCTCAACACCGGGGAGCTGTTTTTT	CASRPGELNTGELFF
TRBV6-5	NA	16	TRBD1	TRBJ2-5	TGTGCCAGCAGTTACTCGGGGACAGGGAACCAAGAGACCCAGTACTTC	CASSYSGTGNQETQYF
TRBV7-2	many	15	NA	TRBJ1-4	TGTGCCAGCAGCGGATCAAACGGGGGTAATGAAAAACTGTTTTTT	CASSGSNGGNEKLFF
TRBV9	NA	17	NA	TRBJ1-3	TGTGCCAGCAGCACCTCCCCGACGGACAGAGAAGCAAACACCATATATTTT	CASSTSPTDREANTIYF
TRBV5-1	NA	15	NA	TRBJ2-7	TGCGCCAGCAGCCCTGTTGGACAGTCTACCTACGAGCAGTACTTC	CASSPVGQSTYEQYF
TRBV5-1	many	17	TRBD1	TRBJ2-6	TGCGCCAGCAGCTTGGAGCCAGGGACAGGGGGGGCCAACGTCCTGACTTTC	CASSLEPGTGGANVLTF
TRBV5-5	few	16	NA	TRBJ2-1	TGTGCCAGCAGCCTGACTAGGGAGACACTCTACAATGAGCAGTTCTTC	CASSLTRETLYNEQFF
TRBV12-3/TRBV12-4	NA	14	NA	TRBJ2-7	TGTGCCAGCAGCGTTTTTCGGGAGACATACGAGCAGTACTTC	CASSVFRETYEQYF
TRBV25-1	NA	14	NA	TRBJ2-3	TGTGCCAGCAGGGACACTTCCCGGGGAGATACGCAGTATTTT	CASRDTSRGDTQYF
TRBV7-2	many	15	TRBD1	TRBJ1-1	TGTGCCAGCAGCCAATCCGGGACAGGGATATTTGAAGCTTTCTTT	CASSQSGTGIFEAFF
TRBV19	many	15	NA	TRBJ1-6	TGTGCCAGTAGTATACAGGGAGTGGAAAATTCACCCCTCCACTTT	CASSIQGVENSPLHF
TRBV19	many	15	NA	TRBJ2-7	TGTGCCAGTAGCCGAGACGGGACACGCTCCTACGAGCAGTACTTC	CASSRDGTRSYEQYF
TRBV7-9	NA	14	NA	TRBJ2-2	TGTGCCAGCAGCTCTGACAGATACACCGGGGAGCTGTTTTTT	CASSSDRYTGELFF
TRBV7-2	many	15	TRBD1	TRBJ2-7	TGTGCCAGCAGCCCTCAACAGGGGAATCTCTACGAGCAGTACTTC	CASSPQQGNLYEQYF
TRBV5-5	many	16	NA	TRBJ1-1	TGTGCCAGCAGCTTGGTCCCCCGACAGGAGAACACTGAAGCTTTCTTT	CASSLVPRQENTEAFF
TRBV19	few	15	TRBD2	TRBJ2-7	TGTGCCAGTAGTGGGGGGACTAGCGGGTCCTACGAGCAGTACTTC	CASSGGTSGSYEQYF
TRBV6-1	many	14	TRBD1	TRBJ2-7	TGTGCCACCAAAGCGGGACAGGGCGCCTACGAGCAGTACTTC	CATKAGQGAYEQYF
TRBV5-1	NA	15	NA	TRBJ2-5	TGCGCCAGCAGCTTGGCCAGGGGCGAGGGAGAGACCCAGTACTTC	CASSLARGEGETQYF
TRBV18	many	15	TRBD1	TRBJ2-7	TGTGCCAGCTCACCACCGACAGGGGAAATCTCCGAGCAGTACTTC	CASSPPTGEISEQYF
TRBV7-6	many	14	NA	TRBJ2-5	TGTGCCAGCACTCGGGGCGGGCCACAAGAGACCCAGTACTTC	CASTRGGPQETQYF
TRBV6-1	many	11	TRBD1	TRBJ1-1	TGTGCCAGCAGCCGTGGACAGGGGGCTTTCTTT	CASSRGQGAFF
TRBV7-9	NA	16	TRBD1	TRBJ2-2	TGTGCCAGCAGCTTTCAAGGGGGCGCGAACACCGGGGAGCTGTTTTTT	CASSFQGGANTGELFF
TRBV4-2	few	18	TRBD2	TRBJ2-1	TGTGCCAGCAGCCAAGATAAGACTAGCGGGGTTTCCTACAATGAGCAGTTCTTC	CASSQDKTSGVSYNEQFF
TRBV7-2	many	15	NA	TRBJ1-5	TGTGCCAGCAGCTTATCCGGGGGCGGGAGGCAGCCCCAGCATTTT	CASSLSGGGRQPQHF